This T cell receptor beta chain comes out of a study of tumor-infiltrating lymphocytes in localized non-small cell lung cancer. Here immunoSEQ multiplex PCR was the method, and the copy in TCRdb shows in-frame clones only, minus some. The table includes roughly 25,000 clones, approximately 71% detected once. This clone was detected a few times. The antigen remains undetermined. The study's findings and limits: Different pieces of the same tissue went to different assays, confounding technical variation with intratumor heterogeneity.

The V end lost 0 bases, the J end lost 0 bases, and 7 bases lay between the germline ends. Germline-derived CDR1 and CDR2 are SGDLS and YYNGEE. The CDR3 covers 15 residues. This sequence joins TRBV9 and TRBJ2-1; D gene uncertain. This receptor was identified in a human donor with non-small cell lung cancer. The sequenced sample consisted of lung tumor tissue. The CDR3 reads CASSVGMYSYNEQFF. CDR3 DNA sequence: TGTGCCAGCAGCGTAGGTATGTACTCCTACAATGAGCAGTTCTTC.